The rows below give T cell receptor beta chains drawn from one sample of a study of blood T cells in healthy people across ages. TCRdb reprocessed the 5' RACE reads via MiXCR and lists one record per CDR3 protein. The sample yields roughly 1.9 million distinct CDR3 sequences, more than 35% seen once. Sample: blood. The receptors stem from a human donor in good health. CDR3s include the opening cysteine and the closing phenylalanine or tryptophan. The D gene is left open where the match is weak. Some rows mark clone size as missing; the rest say once, few, many or name a class of expanded clone.

TRBJ2-1 | TRBD2 | few | TRBV5-1 | TGCGCCAGCAGCTTGGGACTAGCGGGGCACTACAATGAGCAGTTCTTC | CASSLGLAGHYNEQFF
TRBJ2-3 | - | - | TRBV20-1 | TGCAGTGCCCTGGGCCCGCAGGGCACAGATACGCAGTATTTT | CSALGPQGTDTQYF
TRBJ2-1 | TRBD2 | - | TRBV9 | TGTGCCAGCAGCTCCTCCGGGACTAGTTTCAATGAGCAGTTCTTC | CASSSSGTSFNEQFF
TRBJ2-5 | - | few | TRBV5-1 | TGCGCCAGCAGCTTGGGAACGCCAGAGAGGGAGACCCAGTACTTC | CASSLGTPERETQYF
TRBJ2-7 | TRBD1 | few | TRBV12-5 | TGTGCTAGTGGTTTGGGACAGGGCCTCTACGAGCAGTACTTC | CASGLGQGLYEQYF
TRBJ2-7 | TRBD2 | few | TRBV4-3 | TGCGCCAGCAGCCAAGATAAGGGAGCGGGGGGATCCTACGAGCAGTACTTC | CASSQDKGAGGSYEQYF
TRBJ2-3 | - | - | TRBV6-4 | TGTGCCAGCAGTGACCGACTGGGGGCCCACACAGATACGCAGTATTTT | CASSDRLGAHTDTQYF
TRBJ1-2 | - | few | TRBV7-2 | TGTGCCAGCAGCGCTGGCGGGGGCTATGGCTACACCTTC | CASSAGGGYGYTF
TRBJ2-7 | - | few | TRBV7-9 | TGTGCCAGCAGCGAGGAATATACGCTACGAGAGCAGTACTTC | CASSEEYTLREQYF
TRBJ1-1 | - | few | TRBV27 | TGTGCCAGCCGGGTAGGTGCGGGAACTGAAGCTTTCTTT | CASRVGAGTEAFF
TRBJ2-3 | - | few | TRBV27 | TGTGCCAGCAGCTTTCTTACTGGAAGGGATACGCAGTATTTT | CASSFLTGRDTQYF
TRBJ1-2 | - | - | TRBV27 | TGTGCCAGCAGTTTAAGTAATCGCGGGGGCCTCTTCTATGGCTACACCTTC | CASSLSNRGGLFYGYTF
TRBJ2-2 | TRBD2 | - | TRBV25-1 | TGTGCCAGCAGTGAAAGGGCGGGGGGCCTCGCGGCCGGGGAGCTGTTTTTT | CASSERAGGLAAGELFF
TRBJ2-5 | TRBD2 | few | TRBV6-1 | TGTACCAGCAGCCCCCTCGGACTAGCGGGGGGCGGCCAAGAGACCCAGTACTTC | CTSSPLGLAGGGQETQYF
TRBJ1-6 | TRBD1 | - | TRBV11-2 | TGTGCCAGCAACGCGTGGACAGGGAGTTATTCACCCCTCCACTTT | CASNAWTGSYSPLHF
TRBJ1-2 | - | - | TRBV7-9 | TGTGCCAGCAGCTCAACAGCCGCCTATGGCTACACCTTC | CASSSTAAYGYTF
TRBJ2-6 | - | few | TRBV28 | TGTGCCAGCAGTTTGAGAGGGATGCGGGCCAACGTCCTGACTTTC | CASSLRGMRANVLTF
TRBJ1-1 | - | few | TRBV7-2 | TGTGCCAGCAGCTTATGGACTAACACTGAAGCTTTCTTT | CASSLWTNTEAFF
TRBJ2-5 | - | - | TRBV4-3 | TGCGCCAGCAGCCAAGATCCGTGGAAGACCCAGTACTTC | CASSQDPWKTQYF
TRBJ1-2 | - | - | TRBV4-3 | TGCGCCAGCAGCCAAGAAAAGTCCTCGGGGTCTAACTATGGCTACACCTTC | CASSQEKSSGSNYGYTF
TRBJ1-1 | - | once | TRBV29-1 | TGCAGCGTTGTAGCCAACACTGAAGCTTTCTTT | CSVVANTEAFF
TRBJ1-4 | - | - | TRBV5-8 | TGTGCCAGCAGCTGGTATAGGGGCAGGGAAAAACTGTTTTTT | CASSWYRGREKLFF
TRBJ2-7 | - | few | TRBV4-3 | TGCGCCAGCAGCCCAGGCTATACCTACGAGCAGTACTTC | CASSPGYTYEQYF
TRBJ2-1 | - | few | TRBV6-2/TRBV6-3 | TGTGCCAGCAGTTATAGCCCAGCATCCCCCTACAATGAGCAGTTCTTC | CASSYSPASPYNEQFF
TRBJ1-1 | - | - | TRBV30 | TGTGCCTGGACCTGGACGAACACTGAAGCTTTCTTT | CAWTWTNTEAFF
TRBJ1-2 | - | - | TRBV7-2 | TGTGCCAGCAGCTTACAACAGCGCTATGGCTACACCTTC | CASSLQQRYGYTF
TRBJ2-7 | TRBD1 | - | TRBV10-2 | TGCGCCATCCGACAGGGGTTGTCCTACGAGCAGTACTTC | CAIRQGLSYEQYF
TRBJ2-2 | - | once | TRBV12-3/TRBV12-4 | TGTGCCAGCAGTGAGCGATTTGGCACCGGGGAGCTGTTTTTT | CASSERFGTGELFF
TRBJ2-7 | - | - | TRBV12-5 | TGTGCTAGTGGTTTGGTAATTGGCAGGCTACCCTACGAGCAGTACTTC | CASGLVIGRLPYEQYF
TRBJ2-6 | - | - | TRBV6-1 | TGTGCCAGTAGTACACTCCGAACAGTGTTCTCTGGGGCCAACGTCCCGACTTTC | CASSTLRTVFSGANVPTF
TRBJ2-5 | - | few | TRBV2 | TGTGCCAGCATTCCCGACTTGCAAGAGACCCAGTACTTC | CASIPDLQETQYF
TRBJ2-1 | - | many | TRBV5-6 | TGTGCCAGCAGCTCCGGGACATTCTACAATGAGCAGTTCTTC | CASSSGTFYNEQFF
TRBJ1-2 | - | - | TRBV4-1 | TGCGCCAGCAGCCAACCAGAGAACTATGGCTACACCTTC | CASSQPENYGYTF
TRBJ1-1 | - | - | TRBV4-3 | TGCGCCAGCAGCCAAAGGGTGGGGACTGAAGCTTTCTTT | CASSQRVGTEAFF
TRBJ1-1 | - | - | TRBV12-3/TRBV12-4 | TGTGCCAGCAGACCATGGACATATTTGGGGGGGGGTGAAGCTTTCTTT | CASRPWTYLGGGEAFF
TRBJ1-2 | TRBD1 | few | TRBV20-1 | TGCAGTGCTCTCGACAGGGGGCTCGGCTACACCTTC | CSALDRGLGYTF
TRBJ1-1 | TRBD1 | - | TRBV3-1 | TGTGCCAGCAGCACAGGACAGGGGTACACTGAAGCTTTCTTT | CASSTGQGYTEAFF